Listed below are T cell receptor beta chains from one sample, sequenced in a study of cytomegalovirus exposure and HLA in healthy donors. Method: immunoSEQ multiplex PCR; TCRdb's copy keeps in-frame clones and lacks some. The repertoire has tens of thousands of clones, roughly nine tenths of them found once; the top ten carry more than 1%. Sequenced sample: PBMCs. The receptors shown here come from a man aged 18 to 35 in good health and CMV-seronegative. The CDR3 runs from the conserved cysteine through the conserved F or W. D genes are given only for firm matches. The size entry is marked missing in some rows and otherwise reads once, few, many or a size class.

TRBJ2-4 | - | - | TRBV2 | CASSERGLLAKNIQYF | TGTGCCAGCAGTGAAAGAGGGCTCCTCGCCAAAAACATTCAGTACTTC
TRBJ2-5 | once | TRBD2 | TRBV30 | CAWSVVSGRSYQETQYF | TGTGCCTGGAGTGTGGTTAGCGGGAGGTCTTACCAAGAGACCCAGTACTTC
TRBJ2-1 | - | - | TRBV7-2 | CASSFSSEAEQFF | TGTGCCAGCAGCTTTTCTAGCGAGGCTGAGCAGTTCTTC
TRBJ2-1 | - | TRBD2 | TRBV7-2 | CASSLVGTSGRFDEQFF | TGTGCCAGCAGCTTAGTTGGGACTAGCGGGAGGTTCGATGAGCAGTTCTTC
TRBJ2-6 | - | - | TRBV28 | CASSFPGHTSGANVLTF | TGTGCCAGCAGTTTTCCCGGACACACCTCTGGGGCCAACGTCCTGACTTTC
TRBJ2-7 | - | TRBD2 | TRBV9 | CASSVGTSGSYEQYF | TGTGCCAGCAGCGTAGGGACTAGCGGGAGTTACGAGCAGTACTTC
TRBJ2-7 | - | TRBD1 | TRBV28 | CATRSGGADYEQYF | TGTGCCACCAGATCAGGGGGCGCGGACTACGAGCAGTACTTC
TRBJ2-1 | - | TRBD2 | TRBV18 | CASSPTGLAYNEQFF | TGTGCCAGCTCACCAACGGGACTAGCCTACAATGAGCAGTTCTTC
TRBJ2-1 | few | TRBD1 | TRBV4-3 | CASSQDRDSYNEQFF | TGCGCCAGCAGCCAAGACCGGGACAGTTACAATGAGCAGTTCTTC
TRBJ2-7 | - | TRBD2 | TRBV7-2 | CASSLAGLAIHEQYF | TGTGCCAGCAGCTTAGCTGGACTAGCGATCCACGAGCAGTACTTC
TRBJ2-7 | - | TRBD2 | TRBV19 | CASSITSGRYYEQYF | TGTGCCAGTAGTATTACTAGCGGGCGCTACTACGAGCAGTACTTC
TRBJ2-7 | once | TRBD1 | TRBV10-3 | CAISDVGQGRYEQYF | TGTGCCATCAGTGACGTGGGACAGGGCCGCTACGAGCAGTACTTC
TRBJ2-1 | - | TRBD1 | TRBV7-7 | CASSSDRVNQFF | TGTGCTAGCAGCTCGGACAGGGTCAATCAGTTCTTC
TRBJ2-7 | few | TRBD1 | TRBV6-6 | CASSKDQGAYEQYF | TGTGCCAGCAGTAAAGACCAGGGGGCCTACGAGCAGTACTTC
TRBJ2-2 | - | - | TRBV28 | CASSLLTGELFF | TGTGCCAGCAGTTTATTAACCGGGGAGCTGTTTTTT
TRBJ2-3 | - | - | TRBV18 | CASSPPGLSGTSTDTQYF | TGTGCCAGCTCACCCCCTGGGTTAAGCGGTACTAGCACAGATACGCAGTATTTT
TRBJ2-5 | once | - | TRBV7-6 | CASSSPYIETQYF | TGTGCCAGCAGCTCCCCCTATATAGAGACCCAGTACTTC
TRBJ1-1 | - | - | TRBV27 | CASSPDISAEAFF | TGTGCCAGCAGTCCGGACATTTCCGCTGAAGCTTTCTTT
TRBJ2-1 | - | TRBD2 | TRBV4-2 | CASSHPDPPGLGADEQFF | TGTGCCAGCAGCCATCCCGACCCGCCGGGACTAGGAGCGGATGAGCAGTTCTTC
TRBJ1-4 | - | - | TRBV6-6 | CASRPDSNNEKLFF | TGTGCCAGCAGACCAGACAGTAATAATGAAAAACTGTTTTTT
TRBJ2-7 | - | - | TRBV5-1 | CASSLTGDREQYF | TGCGCCAGCAGCTTAACGGGGGATCGCGAGCAGTACTTC
TRBJ2-5 | - | TRBD2 | TRBV30 | CATGTPRSGKETQYF | TGTGCCACCGGGACTCCCCGGAGCGGGAAAGAGACCCAGTACTTC
TRBJ2-5 | - | TRBD1 | TRBV29-1 | CSVVGTGESETQYF | TGCAGCGTCGTCGGGACAGGCGAATCCGAGACCCAGTACTTC
TRBJ2-7 | few | - | TRBV7-2 | CASGAGGDEQYF | TGTGCCAGCGGCGCGGGTGGGGACGAGCAGTACTTC
TRBJ1-2 | - | TRBD1 | TRBV30 | CASTRQGNFGYTF | TGTGCCTCCACGCGACAGGGGAATTTTGGCTACACCTTC
TRBJ2-1 | - | - | TRBV2 | CASSWTLADYNEQFF | TGTGCCAGCAGCTGGACCTTAGCGGATTACAATGAGCAGTTCTTC
TRBJ1-5 | - | - | TRBV28 | CASSPVDMSQPQHF | TGTGCCAGCAGTCCGGTGGACATGTCCCAGCCCCAGCATTTT
TRBJ1-5 | once | TRBD1 | TRBV11-2 | CASSPGQGFQPQHF | TGTGCCAGCAGCCCCGGACAGGGGTTTCAGCCCCAGCATTTT
TRBJ2-2 | - | TRBD1 | TRBV27 | CASSSTGGTGELFF | TGTGCCAGCAGTTCTACAGGGGGTACCGGGGAGCTGTTTTTT
TRBJ2-6 | - | TRBD1 | TRBV9 | CASSVPTGANSFAGANVLTF | TGTGCCAGCAGCGTACCGACAGGGGCAAACTCCTTCGCTGGGGCCAACGTCCTGACTTTC
TRBJ2-1 | few | - | TRBV28 | CASSLVGADNEQFF | TGTGCCAGCAGTTTAGTGGGCGCCGACAATGAGCAGTTCTTC
TRBJ2-7 | - | TRBD1 | TRBV7-9 | CASSLAQAGGAEQYF | TGTGCCAGCAGCTTAGCGCAGGCAGGGGGCGCAGAGCAGTACTTC
TRBJ1-1 | - | - | TRBV4-1 | CASSRGPLNTEAFF | TGCGCCAGCAGCCGCGGTCCGTTGAACACTGAAGCTTTCTTT
TRBJ1-1 | - | - | TRBV7-2 | CASSFSGLNTEAFF | TGTGCCAGCAGCTTTAGTGGGCTGAACACTGAAGCTTTCTTT
TRBJ2-2 | - | - | TRBV19 | CASTERKRGTGELFF | TGTGCCAGTACTGAGCGTAAAAGGGGAACCGGGGAGCTGTTTTTT
TRBJ1-1 | - | TRBD1 | TRBV13 | CASSLQGATEAFF | TGTGCCAGCAGCTTACAGGGGGCCACTGAAGCTTTCTTT
TRBJ2-7 | - | - | TRBV5-1 | CASRGETVYEQYF | TGCGCCAGCAGAGGGGAAACAGTCTACGAGCAGTACTTC
TRBJ2-5 | - | - | TRBV14 | CASSRSAWFGETQYF | TGTGCCAGCAGCCGCTCGGCGTGGTTCGGGGAGACCCAGTACTTC
TRBJ2-6 | - | TRBD2 | TRBV4-1 | CASSQGASGTYGANVLTF | TGCGCCAGCAGCCAAGGTGCTAGCGGGACTTATGGGGCCAACGTCCTGACTTTC
TRBJ2-7 | - | - | TRBV2 | CATKTQGDGRYEQYF | TGTGCCACCAAAACCCAGGGGGATGGGAGGTACGAGCAGTACTTC
TRBJ2-1 | - | TRBD1 | TRBV5-1 | CASSPGQFTYNEQFF | TGCGCCAGCAGCCCGGGACAGTTTACCTACAATGAGCAGTTCTTC
TRBJ2-1 | - | - | TRBV10-3 | CAISVANMELNEQFF | TGTGCCATCAGTGTTGCAAATATGGAGCTAAATGAGCAGTTCTTC
TRBJ2-5 | - | TRBD2 | TRBV13 | CASSLGSSGIIQETQYF | TGTGCCAGCAGCTTAGGCTCTAGCGGAATTATCCAAGAGACCCAGTACTTC
TRBJ2-2 | - | TRBD1 | TRBV7-8 | CASSRTGSTGELFF | TGTGCCAGCAGCCGGACAGGCAGCACCGGGGAGCTGTTTTTT
TRBJ2-1 | - | TRBD2 | TRBV11-2 | CASSLPAGAWGEQFF | TGTGCCAGCAGCTTACCAGCGGGAGCTTGGGGTGAGCAGTTCTTC
TRBJ2-1 | - | TRBD1 | TRBV12-5 | CASGAGTGGEVEQFF | TGTGCTAGTGGAGCCGGGACAGGGGGCGAGGTTGAGCAGTTCTTC
TRBJ1-1 | - | - | TRBV18 | CASSPGLSYTEAFF | TGTGCCAGCTCACCAGGCCTCTCATACACTGAAGCTTTCTTT
TRBJ2-7 | - | - | TRBV28 | CASTLANRRLAYEQYF | TGTGCCAGCACCCTAGCGAACCGGAGGTTAGCCTACGAGCAGTACTTC
TRBJ2-5 | - | TRBD1 | TRBV18 | CASSPRTGVQETQYF | TGTGCCAGCTCACCCCGGACAGGAGTCCAAGAGACCCAGTACTTC
TRBJ2-7 | - | TRBD2 | TRBV2 | CASSEFDPAGGLYEQYF | TGTGCCAGCAGTGAGTTCGACCCAGCGGGAGGTCTCTACGAGCAGTACTTC
TRBJ1-5 | few | - | TRBV2 | CASSIRGPQHF | TGTGCCAGCAGTATCCGAGGACCCCAGCATTTT